This TCR beta chain was captured in a study of blood T cell repertoires in COVID-19. Across the study: COVID-19 samples, acute and convalescent, were from the United States, Italy and Spain.

The method was immunoSEQ multiplex PCR; TCRdb's version includes in-frame clones alone and lacks a portion of them. The sample lists 55,000 to 90,000 clones, about 86% seen once, with 3.5% to 5% in the top ten. V trimming: 4 bases; J trimming: 3 bases; junction bases outside the gene matches: 5. The germline V gene encodes CDR1 SGHTA and CDR2 FQGTGA. This CDR3 has 16 residues. The chain links TRBV7-3 to TRBJ2-1, with TRBD1 identical over 11 bases. Material: peripheral blood. The TCR originated in a man between 65 and 80 years old with active COVID-19. The DNA for the CDR3 is TGTGCCAGCAGCTCAACGGGGACAGGGGGCTACAATGAGCAGTTCTTC. Amino acid sequence: CASSSTGTGGYNEQFF.